The 3 T cell receptor beta chains listed next were all sequenced from one sample in a study of shared clonotypes between healthy human individuals. The data were produced by immunoSEQ multiplex PCR, yet TCRdb's version contains in-frame clones alone and is incomplete. The data contain about 2,500,000 clones, approximately 92% of them singletons. Sequencing was performed on naive CD4+ T cells sorted from blood. The subset was: CD45RA+ positively selected. These receptors were obtained from a young man in good health.

The gene calls are TRBV27 and TRBJ1-5, with unresolved D. Per the germline V gene, CDR1 is MNHEY and CDR2 is SMNVEV (reference sequence). V was pared by 2 bases and J by 7 bases, with 15 bases between. The CDR3 has 15 residues. CDR3 sequence: CASSLLWGQRQPQHF. The CDR3 DNA is TGTGCCAGCAGTTTACTGTGGGGTCAAAGGCAGCCCCAGCATTTT.

This chain uses TRBV28 with TRBJ1-2; 9 nucleotides agree with TRBD1. This CDR3 spans 17 amino acids. Germline lookup yields CDR1 MDHEN and CDR2 SYDVKM. V lost 2 bases to trimming and J lost 2 bases; unmatched junction nucleotides: 9. The CDR3 bases are TGTGCCAGCAGTTTAAGACTGCTGGGACAGGGAAACTATGGCTACACCTTC. Its translation: CASSLRLLGQGNYGYTF.

The rearrangement joins TRBV9 to TRBJ1-2; 7 positions match TRBD1. Trimming removed 0 bases from V and 4 bases from J; junction bases left unmatched: 9. The CDR3 spans 16 residues. From germline, CDR1 is SGDLS and CDR2 YYNGEE. The CDR3 region is CASSVGFGGGSYGYTF. CDR3 DNA: TGTGCCAGCAGCGTAGGTTTCGGAGGGGGCTCCTATGGCTACACCTTC.